The 18 T cell receptor beta chains given below trace back to one sample, sequenced in a study of spatial heterogeneity in lung cancer. The time point was: blood at routine non-recurrence follow-up after resection. Whole RNA came from tumor, nontumor lung or frozen PBMC and was sequenced without being sorted. TCRdb re-derived calls from the 5' RACE reads in MiXCR, one entry per CDR3 protein. The profile covers 51,000 or so distinct CDR3 sequences, with under 8% appearing a single time and less than 45% taken by the ten largest. Source: PBMCs, taken at follow-up. These receptors originate from a female donor with early-stage non-small cell lung cancer.

This clonotype was observed at least ten times. The rearrangement joins TRBV6-5 to TRBJ1-6; TRBD1 agrees at 9 bases. With 2 bases clipped from V and 6 bases from J, the junction kept 2 bases outside the gene matches. Germline V gives CDR1 MNHEY, CDR2 SVGAGI. This CDR3 spans 15 amino acids. Written as DNA, the CDR3 is TGTGCCAGCAGTTACACAGGGGGCTCTAATTCACCCCTCCACTTT. Protein: CASSYTGGSNSPLHF.

This clonotype showed up many times. The chain has TRBV5-1 and TRBJ2-5; D not resolved. CDR3 length equals 14 residues. Trimming took off 9 bases at V and 3 bases at J, with 18 bases between the two ends. Germline-derived CDR1 and CDR2 are SGHRS and YFSETQ. Written as DNA, the CDR3 is TGCGCCACCCCATCTTCGGACGGCGAAGAGACCCAGTACTTC. The encoded protein is CATPSSDGEETQYF.

The rearrangement links TRBV3-2 to TRBJ2-1; whether TRBD1, the table's D call, matches the DNA was not checked. TRBV3-2 is shown as a pseudogene. The CDR3 covers 20 residues. The CDR3 loop is CASSQALKSGHPSSYNEQFF. The CDR3 nucleotides are TGTGCCAGCAGCCAAGCATTGAAATCGGGACACCCGAGCTCCTACAATGAGCAGTTCTTC.

The chain joins TRBV5-1 to TRBJ1-3, with 8 bases that match TRBD1. The CDR3 has 16 residues. V lost 4 bases, J lost 4 bases, and 10 bases stayed unmatched. Germline V gene lookup returns CDR1 SGHRS and CDR2 YFSETQ. The CDR3: CASSATTGQVGNTIYF. CDR3 coding DNA: TGCGCCAGCAGCGCTACCACGGGACAGGTCGGAAACACCATATATTTT.

Only one count was recorded for this clonotype. V usage is TRBV20-1 and J usage is TRBJ2-1; perhaps TRBD2 as D (6 bases). CDR3 length: 14 residues. Germline CDR1 DFQATT, CDR2 SNEGSKA (reference sequence). Trimming removed 5 bases at V and 10 bases at J, with 21 bases between. The CDR3 nucleotides read TGCAGTGCTCTCAGGGACTTCCTCCGTCGGGAGCAGTTCTTC. Translation gives CSALRDFLRREQFF.

This clonotype was observed many times. This chain links TRBV5-1 with TRBJ2-3; the D is unclear. Deletions cut 0 bases from V and 3 bases from J, with 8 bases between. The CDR3 totals 14 residues. Per the germline V gene, CDR1 is SGHRS and CDR2 is YFSETQ. This CDR3 is CASSLGRKTDTQYF. In DNA, the CDR3 is TGCGCCAGCAGCTTGGGTAGAAAAACAGATACGCAGTATTTT.

Many counts were recorded for this clonotype. The chain carries TRBV7-2 and TRBJ1-6; 7 positions agree with TRBD1. Germline CDR1 SGHTA, CDR2 FQGNSA. CDR3 length: 15 residues. Trimming took 2 bases from V and 10 from J; bases not matched to a gene: 8. The DNA of the CDR3 is TGTGCCAGCAGCTTACTAGGACAGGAACACTCACCCCTCCACTTT. Translation gives CASSLLGQEHSPLHF.

J is TRBJ1-5 and V is TRBV2, with no clear D. V was clipped by 6 bases and J by 3 bases, with 15 bases between them. Germline loops: CDR1 SNHLY, CDR2 FYNNEI. CDR3 length equals 15 residues. CDR3 nucleotides: TGTGCCAGCAGAGGCTTGGGAGCTTACAATCAGCCCCAGCATTTT. Translation: CASRGLGAYNQPQHF.

This clonotype was seen more than once but under ten times. The V call is TRBV7-2, the J call TRBJ1-4, with a weak D call TRBD1 (5 bases). CDR3 length: 15 residues. With 5 bases removed from V and 5 bases from J, the gap between germline ends came to 15 bases. The germline V gene encodes CDR1 SGHTA and CDR2 FQGNSA. The CDR3 protein is CASSPARAGNEKLFF. The CDR3, as DNA: TGTGCCAGCAGCCCCGCCCGCGCAGGGAATGAAAAACTGTTTTTT.

This clonotype was seen at least ten times. The gene calls are TRBV14 and TRBJ2-2, with 7 bases identical to TRBD1. The V and J ends lost 4 bases and 3 bases, in that order; junction bases with no gene match: 5. Germline V lookup: CDR1 SGHDN, CDR2 FVKESK. The CDR3 has 15 amino acids. CDR3 sequence (DNA): TGTGCCAGCAGCCTCCGGGACAGTTACACCGGGGAGCTGTTTTTT. Amino acids: CASSLRDSYTGELFF.

This clonotype was detected many times. V is TRBV5-1 and J is TRBJ2-1, with 9 bases aligning to TRBD2. CDR3 length equals 16 residues. CDR1 and CDR2 (germline): SGHRS, YFSETQ. V shed 4 bases and J 6 bases; nucleotides not matched to a gene: 11. CDR3 coding DNA: TGCGCCAGCAGCCGCCCCGCTAGCGGGGACCGCAATGAGCAGTTCTTC. It yields the protein CASSRPASGDRNEQFF.

Ten or more counts support this clonotype. This chain uses TRBV4-1 with TRBJ2-7; 10 bases fit TRBD1. V lost 1 base to trimming and J lost 3 bases; unmatched junction nucleotides: 6. CDR1 is MGHRA and CDR2 is YSYEKL in the germline V gene. The CDR3 consists of 16 residues. The DNA for the CDR3 is TGCGCCAGCAGCCAAGTTTGGGACAGGGGAGGCTACGAGCAGTACTTC. Amino acids: CASSQVWDRGGYEQYF.

There are many counts of this clonotype. DNA for the CDR3: TGTGCCAGCAGTTTGCGGGACAATCCCTACGAGCAGTACTTC. Protein: CASSLRDNPYEQYF. The V and J genes are TRBV28 and TRBJ2-7; D may match TRBD1 or TRBD2 (6 bases each). CDR1 and CDR2 (germline): MDHEN, SYDVKM. The CDR3 runs 14 residues. Trimming took off 3 bases at V and 2 bases at J, with 11 bases between the two ends.

This clonotype has a count of ten or more. The rearrangement links TRBV2 to TRBJ1-1, with D unresolved. CDR1 is SNHLY and CDR2 is FYNNEI in the germline V gene. Trimming shortened V by 7 bases and J by 4 bases, and 13 bases separated the two germline ends. The CDR3 runs 13 residues. The CDR3 nucleotides read TGTGCCAGCAAAAGAGAAGGAGGCACTGAAGCTTTCTTT. Its protein is CASKREGGTEAFF.

A few counts support this clonotype. V gene TRBV7-2 combines with J gene TRBJ2-5; 10 nucleotides align to TRBD2. In germline, CDR1 is SGHTA, CDR2 FQGNSA. Unmatched junction bases numbered 8, after V lost 5 bases and J lost 5 bases. The CDR3 totals 15 residues. The CDR3 coding sequence is TGTGCCAGCAGCCCAGCGGGGGGGCGGCGGGAGACCCAGTACTTC. Translation: CASSPAGGRRETQYF.

There are a few counts of this clonotype. The chain recombines TRBV27 with TRBJ2-7, with a tentative D call TRBD1 (6 bases). V lost 10 bases and J 0 bases, leaving 13 bases between the germline ends. The CDR3 sequence is 13 residues long. Germline values: CDR1 MNHEY, CDR2 SMNVEV (reference sequence). CDR3 amino acids: CATGTSPSYEQYF. The DNA for the CDR3 is TGTGCCACCGGGACATCCCCCTCCTACGAGCAGTACTTC.

The sample holds a few counts of this clonotype. The chain combines TRBV18 with TRBJ1-5; D not resolved. This CDR3 region has 14 residues. V lost 1 base to trimming and J lost 5 bases, with 9 bases between them. Germline V gene data show CDR1 as KGHSH and CDR2 as LQKENI. CDR3 amino acids: CASSPQGLDQPQHF. As DNA, the CDR3 is TGTGCCAGCTCACCACAGGGTCTCGATCAGCCCCAGCATTTT.

This clonotype was observed many times. The V call is TRBV18, the J call TRBJ2-3, with D maybe TRBD1 (6 bases). Trimming took off 3 bases at V and 0 bases at J, with 13 bases between the two ends. Germline values: CDR1 KGHSH, CDR2 LQKENI. The CDR3 extends over 16 amino acids. CDR3 nucleotide sequence: TGTGCCAGCTCACCGCCAGGGGCCTCTAGCACAGATACGCAGTATTTT. Its protein is CASSPPGASSTDTQYF.